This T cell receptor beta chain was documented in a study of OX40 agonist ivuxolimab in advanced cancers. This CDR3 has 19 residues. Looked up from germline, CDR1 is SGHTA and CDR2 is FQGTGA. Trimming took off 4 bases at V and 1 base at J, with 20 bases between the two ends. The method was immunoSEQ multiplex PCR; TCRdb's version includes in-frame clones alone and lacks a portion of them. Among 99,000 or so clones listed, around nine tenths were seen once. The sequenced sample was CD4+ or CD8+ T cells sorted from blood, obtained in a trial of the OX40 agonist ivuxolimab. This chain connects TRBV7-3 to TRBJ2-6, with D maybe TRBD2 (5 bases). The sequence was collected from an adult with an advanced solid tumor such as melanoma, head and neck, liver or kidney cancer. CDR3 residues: CASSSPPGLSPSGANVLTF. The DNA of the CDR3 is TGTGCCAGCAGCTCACCCCCTGGACTGTCACCTTCTGGGGCCAACGTCCTGACTTTC.